Shown below are 12 T cell receptor beta chains from a single sample sequenced in a study of Graves' ophthalmopathy and Graves' hyperthyroidism. Scientists amplified the TCR beta CDR3 regions from RNA transcripts. HTBI primers were used in a first-round RT-PCR, which preceded a second-round multiplex PCR. Via MiXCR, TCRdb re-called the multiplex PCR reads, giving one row per CDR3 protein. The sample records hundreds of thousands of distinct CDR3 sequences, about 24% being singletons. Sequenced input: peripheral blood. The receptors were sampled from a young woman with stable Graves' hyperthyroidism. Some clones in this sample may be carry-over from other donors' samples.

This clonotype was found many times. V gene TRBV6-2 or TRBV6-3 combines with J gene TRBJ1-6, with D unclear. Germline V gene sequence: CDR1 MNHEY, CDR2 SVGEGT. There are 14 residues in the CDR3. V was cut by 8 bases and J by 2 bases, with 10 bases left in between. The DNA for the CDR3 is TGTGCCAGCTCGGGAGTCCCCTATAATTCACCCCTCCACTTT. Translated: CASSGVPYNSPLHF.

This clonotype was recorded at least ten times. This rearrangement joins TRBV7-3 to TRBJ2-7, with TRBD1 matching over 9 bases. The CDR3 sequence is 13 residues long. Germline lookup yields CDR1 SGHTA and CDR2 FQGTGA. V gave up 5 bases and J gave up 5 bases; unmatched junction bases: 4. The CDR3 nucleotides read TGTGCCAGCAGCGAACGGACAGGGGACGAGCAGTACTTC. This encodes CASSERTGDEQYF.

This clonotype has a count of ten or more. The chain has TRBV5-1 and TRBJ2-7, with D maybe TRBD2 (5 bases). The CDR3 extends over 14 amino acids. With 0 bases removed from V and 5 bases from J, the gap between germline ends came to 12 bases. Germline-derived CDR1 and CDR2 are SGHRS and YFSETQ. CDR3: CASSLEQGSNEQYF. The CDR3 nucleotides are TGCGCCAGCAGCTTGGAGCAAGGGAGCAACGAGCAGTACTTC.

This clonotype was detected many times. The V and J genes are TRBV13 and TRBJ2-7; the D gene is possibly TRBD1 (5 bases). The V end lost 3 bases, the J end lost 2 bases, and 11 bases lay between the germline ends. The germline CDR1 and CDR2 sequences are PRHDT and FYEKMQ (reference sequence). The length of the CDR3 is 14 residues. DNA of the CDR3: TGTGCCAGCAGCTTTACCAGGGCCCCCTACGAGCAGTACTTC. The encoded protein is CASSFTRAPYEQYF.

In its sample, this clonotype was seen many times. This chain links TRBV7-2 with TRBJ1-1; D call uncertain. The CDR3 contains 13 residues. V lost 1 base to trimming and J lost 4 bases, with 7 bases between them. Germline loops: CDR1 SGHTA, CDR2 FQGNSA. CDR3 loop: CASSLVAPTEAFF. The CDR3 coding sequence is TGTGCCAGCAGCTTAGTGGCCCCCACTGAAGCTTTCTTT.

In its sample, this clonotype was seen many times. The chain combines TRBV20-1 with TRBJ1-5, with D uncertain. The CDR3 extends over 12 amino acids. CDR1 is DFQATT, CDR2 SNEGSKA, per germline (reference sequence). The V end lost 8 bases, the J end lost 1 base, and 9 bases lay between the germline ends. The CDR3 sequence is CSMVGSNQPQHF. In nucleotides, the CDR3 is TGCAGTATGGTAGGGAGCAATCAGCCCCAGCATTTT.

V and J are TRBV6-5 and TRBJ2-5; D gene ambiguous. Trimming cost V 0 bases and J 5 bases, with 13 bases left between them. CDR3 length equals 15 residues. Germline V CDR1 and CDR2: MNHEY, SVGAGI. The CDR3 region has the DNA TGTGCCAGCAGTTACTCGGGCAGCTTTCGGGAGACCCAGTACTTC. Protein product: CASSYSGSFRETQYF.

The V call is TRBV6-2 or TRBV6-3, the J call TRBJ1-1, with D unresolved. Deletions cut 6 bases from V and 1 base from J, with 15 bases between. Germline CDR1 and CDR2: MNHEY and SVGEGT. This CDR3 is built from 15 residues. The CDR3 here is CASSDPYRGNTEAFF. The CDR3 nucleotides are TGTGCCAGCAGCGACCCTTACCGGGGGAACACTGAAGCTTTCTTT.

This clonotype occurred many times. The J gene is TRBJ2-2, the V gene TRBV27; D unclear. V was cut by 5 bases and J by 0 bases, with 4 bases left in between. The V gene's germline CDR1 is MNHEY and CDR2 SMNVEV (reference sequence). This CDR3 is built from 13 residues. In DNA form, the CDR3 reads TGTGCCAGCAGTACCTCGAACACCGGGGAGCTGTTTTTT. Protein product: CASSTSNTGELFF.

This clonotype showed up many times. The V gene is TRBV28, the J gene TRBJ2-5; TRBD1 might be the D (6 bases). The CDR3 extends over 13 amino acids. From germline, CDR1 is MDHEN and CDR2 SYDVKM. V was shortened by 6 bases and J by 1 base, with 9 bases between the two germline ends. The CDR3 region has the DNA TGTGCCAGCAGCCAAGGGGGCCAAGAGACCCAGTACTTC. Translation gives CASSQGGQETQYF.

The CDR3 coding sequence is TGTGCCATCAGTGAGGGCTTTGAGACCCAGTACTTC. Its translation is CAISEGFETQYF. The chain recombines TRBV10-3 with TRBJ2-5; no firm D call. Trimming stripped 2 bases from V and 5 bases from J, with 6 bases between. This CDR3 has 12 residues. Per germline, CDR1 ENHRY and CDR2 SYGVKD.

This clonotype was seen ten or more times. The J gene is TRBJ1-1, the V gene TRBV6-2 or TRBV6-3; 9 bases match TRBD1. The trim removed 5 bases at V and 4 bases at J, leaving 8 bases unmatched. Looked up from germline, CDR1 is MNHEY and CDR2 is SVGEGT. CDR3 length: 15 amino acids. The CDR3 nucleotides are TGTGCCAGCAGTAACAGCCAGACAGGGGGCACTGAAGCTTTCTTT. It is translated as CASSNSQTGGTEAFF.